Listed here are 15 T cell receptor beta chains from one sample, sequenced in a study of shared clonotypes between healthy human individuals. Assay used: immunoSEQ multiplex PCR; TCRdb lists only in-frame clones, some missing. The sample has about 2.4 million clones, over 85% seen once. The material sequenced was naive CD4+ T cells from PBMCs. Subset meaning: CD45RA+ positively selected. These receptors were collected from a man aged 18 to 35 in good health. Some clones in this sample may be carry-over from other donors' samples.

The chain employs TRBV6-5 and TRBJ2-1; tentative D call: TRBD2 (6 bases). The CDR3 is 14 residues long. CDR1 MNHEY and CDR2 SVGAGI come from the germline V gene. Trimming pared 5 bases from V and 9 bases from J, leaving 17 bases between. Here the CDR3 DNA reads TGTGCCAGCAGTCCCCGGGACCCGGAGGGTGAGCAGTTCTTC. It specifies CASSPRDPEGEQFF.

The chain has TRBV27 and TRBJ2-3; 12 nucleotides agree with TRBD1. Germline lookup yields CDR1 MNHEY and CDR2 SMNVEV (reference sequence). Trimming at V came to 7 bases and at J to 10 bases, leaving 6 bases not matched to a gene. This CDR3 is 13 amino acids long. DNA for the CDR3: TGTGCCAGCACCAAGGGACAGGGGGCGTCGCAGTATTTT. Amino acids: CASTKGQGASQYF.

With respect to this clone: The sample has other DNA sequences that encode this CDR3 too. Written as DNA, the CDR3 is TGCAGTGCTAGGACGAGTGAGCAGTTCTTC. Its translation: CSARTSEQFF. The chain couples TRBV20-1 to TRBJ2-1; D is uncertain. The germline gives CDR1 DFQATT, CDR2 SNEGSKA (reference sequence). CDR3 length: 10 amino acids. V lost 3 bases, J lost 9 bases, and 6 bases lay in between.

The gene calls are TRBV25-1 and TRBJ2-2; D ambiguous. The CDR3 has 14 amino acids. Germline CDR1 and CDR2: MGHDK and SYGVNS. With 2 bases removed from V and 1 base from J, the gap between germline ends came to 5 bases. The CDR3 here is CASSERRNTGELFF. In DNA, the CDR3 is TGTGCCAGCAGTGAACGGCGGAACACCGGGGAGCTGTTTTTT.

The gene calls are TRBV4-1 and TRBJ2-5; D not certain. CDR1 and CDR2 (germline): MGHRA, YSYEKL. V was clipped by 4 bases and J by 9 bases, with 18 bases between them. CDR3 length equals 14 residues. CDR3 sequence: CASSLNQDSGSQYF. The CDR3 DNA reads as TGCGCCAGCAGCCTTAATCAGGATTCGGGTTCCCAGTACTTC.

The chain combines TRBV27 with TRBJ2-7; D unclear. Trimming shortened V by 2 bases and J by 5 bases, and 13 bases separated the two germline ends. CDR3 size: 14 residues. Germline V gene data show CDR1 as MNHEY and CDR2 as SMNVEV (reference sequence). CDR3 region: CASSLPYRRDEQYF. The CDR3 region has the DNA TGTGCCAGCAGTTTACCCTACCGAAGGGACGAGCAGTACTTC.

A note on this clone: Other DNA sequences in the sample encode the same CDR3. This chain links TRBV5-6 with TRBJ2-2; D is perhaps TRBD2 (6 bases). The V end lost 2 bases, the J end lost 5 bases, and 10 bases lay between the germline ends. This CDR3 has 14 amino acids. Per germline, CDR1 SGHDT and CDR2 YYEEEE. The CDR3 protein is CASSLRGGTGELFF. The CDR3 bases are TGTGCCAGCAGCTTAAGGGGAGGAACCGGGGAGCTGTTTTTT.

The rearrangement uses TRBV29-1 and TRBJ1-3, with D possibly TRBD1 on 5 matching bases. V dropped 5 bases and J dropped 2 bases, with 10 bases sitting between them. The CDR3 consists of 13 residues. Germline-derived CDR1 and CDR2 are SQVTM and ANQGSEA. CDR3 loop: CSVSRGTGNTIYF. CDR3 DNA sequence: TGCAGCGTTTCCCGGGGCACTGGAAACACCATATATTTT.

CDR3 residues: CASSPSGRPEKLFF. CDR3 bases: TGTGCCAGCAGCCCCTCGGGGAGGCCGGAAAAACTGTTTTTT. The chain couples TRBV4-2 to TRBJ1-4; D is unresolved. This CDR3 is built from 14 residues. Trimming removed 4 bases at V and 8 bases at J, with 14 bases between. Germline V gene data show CDR1 as LGHNA and CDR2 as YNFKEQ.

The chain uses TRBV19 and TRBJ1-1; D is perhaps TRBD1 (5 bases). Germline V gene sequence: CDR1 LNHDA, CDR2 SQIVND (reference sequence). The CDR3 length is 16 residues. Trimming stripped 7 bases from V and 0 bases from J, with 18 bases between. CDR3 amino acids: CASTPRRGPVNTEAFF. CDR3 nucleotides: TGTGCCAGTACCCCGAGGAGGGGCCCGGTGAACACTGAAGCTTTCTTT.

The CDR3 coding sequence is TGTGCCAGCAGTTCCGTCGCTAGCGGTGCGGTAGCCGAGCAGTACTTC. The encoded protein is CASSSVASGAVAEQYF. This chain connects TRBV28 to TRBJ2-7, with TRBD2 matching 7 bases. The CDR3 contains 16 residues. The V gene end was trimmed by 4 bases and the J gene end by 6 bases; junction bases not matched to a gene: 15. Germline V gene sequence: CDR1 MDHEN, CDR2 SYDVKM.

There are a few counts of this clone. The CDR3 DNA is TGTGCCAGCGGGACACAGAACACCGGGGAGCTGTTTTTT. Translating gives CASGTQNTGELFF. The V and J genes are TRBV11-1 and TRBJ2-2, with a possible D match to TRBD1 (6 bases). Trimming removed 8 bases from V and 1 base from J, with 8 bases in between. Germline V gene lookup returns CDR1 SGHAT and CDR2 FQDESV (reference sequence). The length of the CDR3 is 13 residues.

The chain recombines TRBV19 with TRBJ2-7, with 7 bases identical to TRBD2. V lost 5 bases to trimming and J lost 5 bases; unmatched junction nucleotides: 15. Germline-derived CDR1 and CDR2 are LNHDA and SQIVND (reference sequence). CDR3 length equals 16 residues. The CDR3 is CASSPRGGAELDEQYF. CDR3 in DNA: TGTGCCAGTAGTCCCCGGGGAGGGGCTGAACTCGACGAGCAGTACTTC.

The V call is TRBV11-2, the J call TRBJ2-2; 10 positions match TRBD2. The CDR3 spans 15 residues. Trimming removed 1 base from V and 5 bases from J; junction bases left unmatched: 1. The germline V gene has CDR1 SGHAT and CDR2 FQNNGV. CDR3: CASSLALAGTGELFF. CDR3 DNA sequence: TGTGCCAGCAGCTTAGCACTAGCGGGAACCGGGGAGCTGTTTTTT.

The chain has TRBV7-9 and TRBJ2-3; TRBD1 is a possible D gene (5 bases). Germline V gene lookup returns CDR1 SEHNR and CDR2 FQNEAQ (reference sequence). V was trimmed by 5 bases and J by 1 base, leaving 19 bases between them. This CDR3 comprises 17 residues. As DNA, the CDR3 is TGTGCCAGCAGCCGCGACCCCCGACAGCATGGCACAGATACGCAGTATTTT. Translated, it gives CASSRDPRQHGTDTQYF.